This T cell receptor (beta chain) was sequenced during a study of CD8+CD57+ T cells in acquired aplastic anemia. Whole-study context: Sorted CD4+ and CD8+ cells yielded DNA averaging around 3.2 ug.

As for this clonotype: Its antigen is still unknown.

Profiling that covered TCR beta VDJ and CDR3 relied on genomic DNA as its template. One entry per CDR3 protein, called by TCRdb with MiXCR from the reads. The table has 200,000 to 250,000 distinct CDR3 sequences, 60% to 80% seen once; the top ten hold 58%. Findings and limits, study-wide: It was found that roughly 29 CD8+ CDR3 sequences were shared between patients and controls.

Individuals selected for sequencing had exhibited CD8+CD57+ cell expansion on flow cytometry. The sequence came from a human donor with aplastic anemia. The specimen sequenced was sorted CD4+, CD8+, or CD8+CD57+ T cells (not recorded which) from PBMCs.

CDR3 DNA sequence: TGTGCCAGCAGCCCGAGACAGCTCGAATCAAATACCTCCTATAATTCACCCCTCCACTTT. The encoded protein is CASSPRQLESNTSYNSPLHF. This chain uses TRBV9 with TRBJ1-6; a possible D gene is TRBD1 (5 bases). Germline CDR1 and CDR2: SGDLS and YYNGEE. The V and J ends lost 4 bases and 0 bases respectively, with 23 bases between them. The CDR3 loop spans 20 amino acids.